This is a list of T cell receptor beta chains from one sample in a study of early stage breast cancer tumors. The protocol was immunoSEQ multiplex PCR, while the TCRdb copy is restricted to in-frame clones and leaves out a portion. The sample includes tens of thousands of clones, roughly 80% seen only once; the top ten take roughly 3.4%. Input material: blood. These receptors all stem from a person aged 25 to 40 with breast cancer. The CDR3 runs from the conserved cysteine through the conserved F or W. The order of the fields is clone size, V gene, J gene, CDR3 protein. Clone size, where shown, is once, few, many, or a class for clones that have expanded.

>NA|TRBV18|TRBJ1-2
CASSPGTDYGYTF
>NA|TRBV30|TRBJ1-1
CAWSVRLLGGTEAFF
>NA|TRBV30|TRBJ1-2
CAWSVRDRWDGYTF
>NA|TRBV7-9|TRBJ1-2
CASSLDSYGYTF
>once|TRBV18|TRBJ1-1
CASSEGVRELTEAFF
>NA|TRBV6-1|TRBJ1-2
CAGTGIGYTF
>NA|TRBV7-8|TRBJ2-2
CASSSLIGTNTGELFF
>few|TRBV11-2|TRBJ2-1
CASSSYSGSYNEQFF
>NA|TRBV5-4|TRBJ2-1
CASSHRTYPQWQFF
>NA|TRBV6-5|TRBJ2-7
CASSRTGFYEQYF
>NA|TRBV7-2|TRBJ2-7
CASSRRANYEQYF
>NA|TRBV9|TRBJ2-2
CASSVNRAPRELFF
>NA|TRBV7-6|TRBJ2-7
CASSLAAGSYEQYF
>NA|TRBV9|TRBJ2-7
CASSVVGQPGYEQYF
>NA|TRBV7-9|TRBJ1-1
CASSDRGPTEAFF
>NA|TRBV7-9|TRBJ2-1
CASSLGAGQGPFGYEQFF
>NA|TRBV7-6|TRBJ2-7
CASSGGATGTYYEQYF
>NA|TRBV7-8|TRBJ2-2
CASSSLWAQAGTGELFF
>NA|TRBV7-9|TRBJ2-3
CASSFAVDTQYF
>few|TRBV5-1|TRBJ1-2
CASRLDSLWTWGYTF
>NA|TRBV4-1|TRBJ2-2
CASSQDGRGSPGTGELFF
>NA|TRBV29-1|TRBJ2-7
CSVLTTTSATYEQYF
>few|TRBV7-9|TRBJ2-1
CASSQERGLREQFF
>few|TRBV11-1|TRBJ2-7
CASSFVGRYEQYF
>NA|TRBV7-9|TRBJ2-3
CASSLVLEPDTQYF
>few|TRBV6-4|TRBJ2-1
CASSDRGTSGSSQFF
>once|TRBV5-1|TRBJ2-1
CASSLEGQGQNEQFF
>once|TRBV10-3|TRBJ1-3
CAIRGDSSGNTIYF
>NA|TRBV27|TRBJ1-2
CASGTGGGGYTF
>few|TRBV20-1|TRBJ1-1
CSAGTGGVAFF
>NA|TRBV7-2|TRBJ2-3
CASSLNSGNTDTQYF
>few|TRBV2|TRBJ2-2
CASNRVGGELFF
>NA|TRBV30|TRBJ1-5
CASTGSDPNQPQHF
>NA|TRBV9|TRBJ2-3
CASSPQPSGSTDTQYF
>NA|TRBV7-2|TRBJ1-2
CAGTGGGYGYTF
>NA|TRBV6-5|TRBJ1-5
CASSLQGSKDQPQHF
>few|TRBV7-3|TRBJ2-2
CASSLRAGGNTGELFF
>once|TRBV10-2|TRBJ2-7
CASSEADGPGEGGEQYF
>once|TRBV6-5|TRBJ2-2
CASSYSGGSPTGELFF
>NA|TRBV27|TRBJ2-2
CASSLNSASGRYGELFF
>NA|TRBV2|TRBJ2-7
CASGRDRGRSYEQYF
>NA|TRBV11-3|TRBJ2-2
CASSPGLGVGSGGELFF
>NA|TRBV5-8|TRBJ2-3
CASSLIAGLADTQYF
>NA|TRBV6-1|TRBJ2-1
CASSLDFSSYNEQFF
>NA|TRBV7-9|TRBJ2-1
CASSFGDRDNNEQFF
>few|TRBV5-4|TRBJ1-1
CASNNQGSEAFF
>NA|TRBV7-9|TRBJ2-5
CASSSGVFAGRETQYF